This entry features one T cell receptor beta chain sequence. The method was immunoSEQ multiplex PCR; TCRdb's version includes in-frame clones alone and lacks a portion of them. This table has tens of thousands of clones, 85% to 95% appearing once. This entry belongs to a study of technical replicates of blood from a few donors. Looked up from germline, CDR1 is SQVTM and CDR2 is ANQGSEA. CDR3 size: 12 residues. Trimming stripped 7 bases from V and 4 bases from J, with 14 bases between. The genes are TRBV29-1 and TRBJ2-7; D perhaps matches TRBD2 (6 bases). This sequence was found in a human donor in good health. Sequencing was done on a sample of T cells isolated from PBMCs. CDR3 protein: CSGKASEYEQYF. The DNA for the CDR3 is TGCAGCGGCAAGGCTAGCGAGTACGAGCAGTACTTC.